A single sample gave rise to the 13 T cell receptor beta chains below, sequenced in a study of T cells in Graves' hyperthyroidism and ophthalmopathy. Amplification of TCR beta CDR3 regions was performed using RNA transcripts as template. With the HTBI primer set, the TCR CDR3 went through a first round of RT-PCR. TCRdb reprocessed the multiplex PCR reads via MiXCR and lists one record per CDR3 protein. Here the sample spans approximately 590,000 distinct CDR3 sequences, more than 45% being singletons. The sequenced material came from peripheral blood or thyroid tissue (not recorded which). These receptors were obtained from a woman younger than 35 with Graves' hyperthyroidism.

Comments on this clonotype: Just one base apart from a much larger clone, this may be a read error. The CDR3 sequence is CASRVTGNYSYTF. For the CDR3, the DNA is TGTGCCAGCAGAGTGACAGGGAACTATAGCTACACCTTC. The chain has TRBV7-9 and TRBJ1-2; 7 bases are a match to TRBD1. Germline CDR1 and CDR2: SEHNR and FQNEAQ (reference sequence). This CDR3 is 13 amino acids long.

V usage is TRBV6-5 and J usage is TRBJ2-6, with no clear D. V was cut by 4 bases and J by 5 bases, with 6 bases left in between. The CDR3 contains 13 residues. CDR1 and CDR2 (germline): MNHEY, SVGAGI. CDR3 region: CASSFIRANVLTF. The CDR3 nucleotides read TGTGCCAGCAGTTTCATCCGGGCCAACGTCCTGACTTTC.

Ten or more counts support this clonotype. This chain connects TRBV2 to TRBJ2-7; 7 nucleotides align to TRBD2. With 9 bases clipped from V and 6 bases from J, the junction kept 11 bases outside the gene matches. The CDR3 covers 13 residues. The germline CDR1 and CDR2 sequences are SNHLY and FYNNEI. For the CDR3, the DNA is TGTGCCAGTCGTCGACAGACTAGCTCCGAGCAGTACTTC. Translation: CASRRQTSSEQYF.

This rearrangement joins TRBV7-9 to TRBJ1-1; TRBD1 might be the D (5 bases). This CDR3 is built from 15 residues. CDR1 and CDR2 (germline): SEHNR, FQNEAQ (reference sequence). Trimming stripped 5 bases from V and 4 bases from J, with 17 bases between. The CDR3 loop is CASSQGMGLVTEAFF. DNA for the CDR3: TGTGCCAGCAGCCAAGGGATGGGGCTGGTCACTGAAGCTTTCTTT.

This chain's CDR3 is CASSLRGVGAGALSGANVLTF. The CDR3, as DNA: TGTGCCAGCAGCTTAAGGGGCGTTGGGGCAGGGGCCCTCTCTGGGGCCAACGTCCTGACTTTC. This chain joins TRBV7-3 and TRBJ2-6, with a weak D call TRBD1 (6 bases). The V and J ends lost 1 base and 0 bases respectively, with 22 bases between them. This CDR3 contains 21 residues. CDR1 and CDR2 from the germline V gene are SGHTA and FQGTGA.

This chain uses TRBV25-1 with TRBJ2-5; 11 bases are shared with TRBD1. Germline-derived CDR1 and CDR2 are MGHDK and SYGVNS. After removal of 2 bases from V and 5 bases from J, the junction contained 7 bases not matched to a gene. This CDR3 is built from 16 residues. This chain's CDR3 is CASSEQGTGGAETQYF. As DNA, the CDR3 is TGTGCCAGCAGTGAACAGGGGACAGGGGGGGCGGAGACCCAGTACTTC.

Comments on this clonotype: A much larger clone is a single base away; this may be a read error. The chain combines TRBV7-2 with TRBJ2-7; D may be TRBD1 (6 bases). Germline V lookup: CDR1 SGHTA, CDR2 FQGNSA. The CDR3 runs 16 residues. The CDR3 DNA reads TGTGCCAGCAGCCCTCCGGACAGCGCCGTTCCCCTAGAGCAGCACTTC. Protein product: CASSPPDSAVPLEQHF.

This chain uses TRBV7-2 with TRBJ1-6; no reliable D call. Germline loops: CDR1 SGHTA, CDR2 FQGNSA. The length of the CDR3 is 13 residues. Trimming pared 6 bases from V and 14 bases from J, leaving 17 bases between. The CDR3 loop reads CASSSRTETTLHF. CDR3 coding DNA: TGTGCCAGCAGTTCCCGGACCGAAACCACCCTCCACTTT.

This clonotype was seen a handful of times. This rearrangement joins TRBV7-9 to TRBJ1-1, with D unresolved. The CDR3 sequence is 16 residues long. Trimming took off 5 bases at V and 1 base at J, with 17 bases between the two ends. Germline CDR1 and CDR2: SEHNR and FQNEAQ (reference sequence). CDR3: CASSRTDLIENTEAFF. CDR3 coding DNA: TGTGCCAGCAGCCGGACGGATTTAATTGAGAACACTGAAGCTTTCTTT.

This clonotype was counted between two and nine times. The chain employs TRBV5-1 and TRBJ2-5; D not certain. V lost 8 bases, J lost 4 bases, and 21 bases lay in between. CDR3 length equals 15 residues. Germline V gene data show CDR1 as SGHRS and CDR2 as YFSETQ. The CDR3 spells CASRTVTLRRETQYF. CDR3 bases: TGCGCCAGTAGGACGGTCACGCTCCGTCGAGAGACCCAGTACTTC. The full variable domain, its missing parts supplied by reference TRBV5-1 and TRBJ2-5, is KAGVTQTPRYLIKTRGQQVTLSCSPISGHRSVSWYQQTPGQGLQFLFEYFSETQRNKGNFPGRFSGRQFSNSRSEMNVSTLELGDSALYLCASRTVTLRRETQYFGPGTRLLVL.

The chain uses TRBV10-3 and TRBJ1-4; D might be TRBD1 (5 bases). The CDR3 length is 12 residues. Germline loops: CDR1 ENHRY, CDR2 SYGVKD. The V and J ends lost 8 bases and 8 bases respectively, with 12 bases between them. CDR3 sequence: CAIGGVVEKLFF. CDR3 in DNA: TGTGCCATCGGAGGGGTAGTCGAAAAACTGTTTTTT.

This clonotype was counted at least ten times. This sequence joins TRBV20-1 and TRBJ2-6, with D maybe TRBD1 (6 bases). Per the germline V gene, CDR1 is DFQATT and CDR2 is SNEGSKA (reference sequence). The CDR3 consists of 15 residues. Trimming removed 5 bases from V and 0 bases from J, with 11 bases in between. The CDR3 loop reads CSARDTSSGANVLTF. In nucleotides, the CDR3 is TGCAGTGCTCGGGACACGTCCTCTGGGGCCAACGTCCTGACTTTC.

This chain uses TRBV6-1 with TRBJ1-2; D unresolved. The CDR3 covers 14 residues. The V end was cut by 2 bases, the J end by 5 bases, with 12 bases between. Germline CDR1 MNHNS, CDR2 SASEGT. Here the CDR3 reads CASSEIEGIYGYTF. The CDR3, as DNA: TGTGCCAGCAGTGAAATAGAAGGGATTTATGGCTACACCTTC.